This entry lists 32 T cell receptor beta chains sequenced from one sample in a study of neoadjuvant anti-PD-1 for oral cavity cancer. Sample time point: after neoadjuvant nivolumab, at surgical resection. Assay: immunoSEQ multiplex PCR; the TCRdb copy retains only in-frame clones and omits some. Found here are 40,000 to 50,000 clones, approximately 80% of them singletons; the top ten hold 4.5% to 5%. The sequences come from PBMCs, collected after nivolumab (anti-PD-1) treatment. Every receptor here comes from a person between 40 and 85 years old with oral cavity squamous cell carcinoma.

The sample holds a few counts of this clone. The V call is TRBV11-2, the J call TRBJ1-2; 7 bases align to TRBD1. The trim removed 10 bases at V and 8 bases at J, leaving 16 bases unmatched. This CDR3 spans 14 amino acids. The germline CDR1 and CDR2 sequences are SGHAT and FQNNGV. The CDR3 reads CATTDYRTGGGYTF. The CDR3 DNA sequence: TGTGCCACAACAGACTATCGGACAGGCGGCGGCTACACCTTC.

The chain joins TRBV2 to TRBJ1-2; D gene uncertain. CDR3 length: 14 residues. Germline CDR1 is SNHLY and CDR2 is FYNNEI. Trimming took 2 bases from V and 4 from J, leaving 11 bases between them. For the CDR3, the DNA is TGTGCCAGCAGTGAAAGAAAGGGAACCTATGGCTACACCTTC. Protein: CASSERKGTYGYTF.

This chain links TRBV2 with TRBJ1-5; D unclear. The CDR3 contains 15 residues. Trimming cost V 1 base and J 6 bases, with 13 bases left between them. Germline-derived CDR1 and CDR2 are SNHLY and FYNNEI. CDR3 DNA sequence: TGTGCCAGCAGTGAAGGAGGAGCTTTTCGTCAGCCCCAGCATTTT. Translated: CASSEGGAFRQPQHF.

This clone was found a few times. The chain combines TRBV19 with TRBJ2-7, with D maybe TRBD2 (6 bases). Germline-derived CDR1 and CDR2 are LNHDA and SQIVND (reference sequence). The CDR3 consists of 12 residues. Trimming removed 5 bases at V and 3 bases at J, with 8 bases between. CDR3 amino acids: CASSFGGYEQYF. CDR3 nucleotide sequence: TGTGCCAGTAGTTTCGGGGGCTACGAGCAGTACTTC.

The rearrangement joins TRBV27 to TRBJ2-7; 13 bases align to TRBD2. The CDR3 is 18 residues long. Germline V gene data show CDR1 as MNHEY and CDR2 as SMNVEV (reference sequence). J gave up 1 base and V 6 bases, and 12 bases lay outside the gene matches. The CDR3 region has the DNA TGTGCCAGCAGACGAAAGGGCCCGGGACTAGCGGGATCCTACGAGCAGTACTTC. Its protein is CASRRKGPGLAGSYEQYF.

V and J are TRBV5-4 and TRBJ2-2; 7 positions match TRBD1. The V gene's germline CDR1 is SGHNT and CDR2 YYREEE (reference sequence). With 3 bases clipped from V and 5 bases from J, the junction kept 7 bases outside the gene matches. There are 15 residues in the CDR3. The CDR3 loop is CASSYTLTGTGELFF. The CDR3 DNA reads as TGTGCCAGCAGCTACACTTTGACAGGGACCGGGGAGCTGTTTTTT.

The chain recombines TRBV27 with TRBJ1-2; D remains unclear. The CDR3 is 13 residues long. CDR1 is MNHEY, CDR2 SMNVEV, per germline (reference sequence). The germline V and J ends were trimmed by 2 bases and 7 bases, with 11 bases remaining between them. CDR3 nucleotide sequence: TGTGCCAGCAGTTTAGGAGGACTCGGTGGCTACACCTTC. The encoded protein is CASSLGGLGGYTF.

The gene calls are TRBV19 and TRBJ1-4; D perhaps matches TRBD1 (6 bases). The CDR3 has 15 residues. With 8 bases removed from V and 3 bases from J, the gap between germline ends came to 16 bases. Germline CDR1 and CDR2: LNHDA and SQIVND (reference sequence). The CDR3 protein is CASGQGRLANEKLFF. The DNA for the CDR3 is TGTGCCAGTGGGCAGGGGAGGCTGGCTAATGAAAAACTGTTTTTT.

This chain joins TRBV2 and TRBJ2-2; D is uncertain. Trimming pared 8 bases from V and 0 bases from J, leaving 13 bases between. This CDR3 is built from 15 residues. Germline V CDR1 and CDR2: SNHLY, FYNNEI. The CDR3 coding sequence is TGTGCCAGCGACCCGAAACGCGCGAACACCGGGGAGCTGTTTTTT. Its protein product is CASDPKRANTGELFF.

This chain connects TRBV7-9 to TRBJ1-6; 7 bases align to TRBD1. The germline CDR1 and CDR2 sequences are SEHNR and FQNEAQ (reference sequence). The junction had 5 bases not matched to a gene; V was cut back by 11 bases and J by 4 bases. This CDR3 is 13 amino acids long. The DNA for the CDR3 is TGTGCCGGGGAGGGGGCGTATAATTCACCCCTCCACTTT. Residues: CAGEGAYNSPLHF.

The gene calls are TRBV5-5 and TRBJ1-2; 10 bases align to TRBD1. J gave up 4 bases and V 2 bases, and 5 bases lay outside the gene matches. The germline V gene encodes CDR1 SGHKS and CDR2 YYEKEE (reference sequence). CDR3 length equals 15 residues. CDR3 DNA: TGTGCCAGCAGCTTCAGACAGGGGGCTTTCTATGGCTACACCTTC. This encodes CASSFRQGAFYGYTF.

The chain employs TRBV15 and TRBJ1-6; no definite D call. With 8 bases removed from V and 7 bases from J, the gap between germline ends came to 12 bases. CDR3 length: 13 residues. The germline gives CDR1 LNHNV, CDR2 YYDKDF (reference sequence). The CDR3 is CATRIGVNSPLHF. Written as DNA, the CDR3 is TGTGCCACCCGGATCGGTGTAAATTCACCCCTCCACTTT.

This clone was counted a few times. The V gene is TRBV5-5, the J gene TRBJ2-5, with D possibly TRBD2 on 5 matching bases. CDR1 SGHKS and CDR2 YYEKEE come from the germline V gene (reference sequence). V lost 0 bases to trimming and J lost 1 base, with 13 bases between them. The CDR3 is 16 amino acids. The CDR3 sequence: CASSLALSGTQETQYF. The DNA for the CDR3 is TGTGCCAGCAGCTTGGCCCTATCGGGAACCCAAGAGACCCAGTACTTC.

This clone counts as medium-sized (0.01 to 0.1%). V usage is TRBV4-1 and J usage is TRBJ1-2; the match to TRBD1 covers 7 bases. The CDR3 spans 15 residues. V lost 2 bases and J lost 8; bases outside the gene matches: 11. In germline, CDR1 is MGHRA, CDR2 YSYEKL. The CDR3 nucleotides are TGCGCCAGCAGCCAATTCGTAACAGGGGCTTACGGCTACACCTTC. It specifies CASSQFVTGAYGYTF.

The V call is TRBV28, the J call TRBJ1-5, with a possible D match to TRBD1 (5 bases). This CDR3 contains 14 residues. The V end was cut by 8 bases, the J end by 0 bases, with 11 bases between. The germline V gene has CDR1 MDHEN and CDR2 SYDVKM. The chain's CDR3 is CASGGTYSNQPQHF. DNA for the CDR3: TGTGCCAGCGGGGGGACTTATAGCAATCAGCCCCAGCATTTT.

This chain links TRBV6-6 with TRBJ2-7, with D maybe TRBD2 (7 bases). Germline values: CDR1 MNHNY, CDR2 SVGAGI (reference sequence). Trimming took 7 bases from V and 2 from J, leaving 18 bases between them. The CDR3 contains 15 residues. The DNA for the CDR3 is TGTGCCAGCACGCCCGATGGGGGGGGGCCCTACGAGCAGTACTTC. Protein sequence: CASTPDGGGPYEQYF.

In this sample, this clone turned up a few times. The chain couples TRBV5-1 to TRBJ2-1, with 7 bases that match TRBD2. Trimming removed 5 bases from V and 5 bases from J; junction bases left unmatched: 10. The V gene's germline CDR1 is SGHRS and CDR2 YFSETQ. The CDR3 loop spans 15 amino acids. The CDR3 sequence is CASSSRASGNNEQFF. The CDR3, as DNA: TGCGCCAGCAGTTCGAGGGCTAGCGGCAACAATGAGCAGTTCTTC.

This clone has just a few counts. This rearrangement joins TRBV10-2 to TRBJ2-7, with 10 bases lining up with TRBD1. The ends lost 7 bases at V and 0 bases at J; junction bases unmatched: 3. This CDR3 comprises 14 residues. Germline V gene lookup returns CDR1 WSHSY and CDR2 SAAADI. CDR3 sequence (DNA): TGCGCCAGCACAGGGACAGGGGCCTCCTACGAGCAGTACTTC. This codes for CASTGTGASYEQYF.

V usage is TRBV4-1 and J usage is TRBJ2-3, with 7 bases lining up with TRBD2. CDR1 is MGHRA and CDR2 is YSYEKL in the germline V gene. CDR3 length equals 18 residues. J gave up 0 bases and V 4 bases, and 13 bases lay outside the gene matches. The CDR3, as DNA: TGCGCCAGCAGCCTCCGGAAGGCTAGCGGCACTAGCACAGATACGCAGTATTTT. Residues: CASSLRKASGTSTDTQYF.

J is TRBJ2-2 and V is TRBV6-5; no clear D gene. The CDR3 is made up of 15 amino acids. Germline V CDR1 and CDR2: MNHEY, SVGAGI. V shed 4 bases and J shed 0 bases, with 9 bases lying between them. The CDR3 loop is CASSSPAANTGELFF. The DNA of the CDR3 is TGTGCCAGCAGTTCCCCGGCAGCGAACACCGGGGAGCTGTTTTTT.

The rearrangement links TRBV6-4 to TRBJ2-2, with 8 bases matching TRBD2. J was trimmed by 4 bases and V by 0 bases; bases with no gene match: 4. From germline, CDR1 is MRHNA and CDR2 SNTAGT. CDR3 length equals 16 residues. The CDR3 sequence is CASSDSISGSTGELFF. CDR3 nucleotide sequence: TGTGCCAGCAGTGACTCGATCAGCGGGAGCACCGGGGAGCTGTTTTTT.

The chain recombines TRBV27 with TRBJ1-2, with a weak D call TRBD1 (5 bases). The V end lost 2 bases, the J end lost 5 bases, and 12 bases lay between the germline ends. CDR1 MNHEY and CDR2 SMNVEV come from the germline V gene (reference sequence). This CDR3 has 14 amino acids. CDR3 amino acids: CASSLGGDGYGYTF. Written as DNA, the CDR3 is TGTGCCAGCAGTTTAGGGGGAGATGGATATGGCTACACCTTC.

The CDR3, as DNA: TGTGCCAGCAGTTACTCGATAGCTAGCGGGAGTTCCGAGCAGTACTTC. This translates into CASSYSIASGSSEQYF. The V gene is TRBV6-6, the J gene TRBJ2-7; TRBD2 matches 10 bases. From germline, CDR1 is MNHNY and CDR2 SVGAGI (reference sequence). The CDR3 is 16 amino acids. V was pared by 0 bases and J by 6 bases, with 8 bases of the junction left unmatched.

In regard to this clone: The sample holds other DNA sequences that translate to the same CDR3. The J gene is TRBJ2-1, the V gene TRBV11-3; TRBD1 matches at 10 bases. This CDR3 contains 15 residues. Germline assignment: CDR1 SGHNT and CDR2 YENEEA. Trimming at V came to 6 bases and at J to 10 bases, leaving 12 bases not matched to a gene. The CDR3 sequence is CASSLPGQGTHEQFF. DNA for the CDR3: TGTGCCAGCAGTCTTCCGGGACAGGGGACCCACGAGCAGTTCTTC.

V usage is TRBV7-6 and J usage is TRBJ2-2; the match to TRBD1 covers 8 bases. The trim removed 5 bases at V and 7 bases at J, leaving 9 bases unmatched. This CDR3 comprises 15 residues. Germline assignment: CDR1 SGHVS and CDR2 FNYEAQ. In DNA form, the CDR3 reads TGTGCCAGCAGCCTCGGGACAGGACGCATCGGGGAGCTGTTTTTT. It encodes CASSLGTGRIGELFF.

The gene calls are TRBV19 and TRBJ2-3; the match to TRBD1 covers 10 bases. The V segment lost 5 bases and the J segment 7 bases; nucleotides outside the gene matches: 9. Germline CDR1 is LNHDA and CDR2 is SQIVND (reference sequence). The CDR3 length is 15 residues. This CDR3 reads CASSSPGQGWNTQYF. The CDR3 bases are TGTGCCAGTAGTTCGCCGGGACAGGGGTGGAATACGCAGTATTTT.

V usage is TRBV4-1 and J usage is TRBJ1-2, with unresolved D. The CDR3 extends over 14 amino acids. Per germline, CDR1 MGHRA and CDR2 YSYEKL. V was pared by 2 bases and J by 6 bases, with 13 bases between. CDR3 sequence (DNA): TGCGCCAGCAGCCAACTCACCGCCTCCCATGGCTACACCTTC. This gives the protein CASSQLTASHGYTF.

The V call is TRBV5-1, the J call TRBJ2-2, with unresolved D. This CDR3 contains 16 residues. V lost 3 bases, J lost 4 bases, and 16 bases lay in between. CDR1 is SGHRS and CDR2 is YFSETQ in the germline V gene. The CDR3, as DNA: TGCGCCAGCAGCTCCTTGATAGTATCGGGCACCGGGGAGCTGTTTTTT. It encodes CASSSLIVSGTGELFF.

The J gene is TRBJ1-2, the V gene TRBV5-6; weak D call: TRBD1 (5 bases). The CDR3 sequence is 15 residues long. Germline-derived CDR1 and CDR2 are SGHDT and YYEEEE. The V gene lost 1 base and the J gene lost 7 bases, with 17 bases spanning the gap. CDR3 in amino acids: CASSLYGGSPSGYTF. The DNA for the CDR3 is TGTGCCAGCAGCTTGTACGGGGGGAGCCCCTCTGGCTACACCTTC.

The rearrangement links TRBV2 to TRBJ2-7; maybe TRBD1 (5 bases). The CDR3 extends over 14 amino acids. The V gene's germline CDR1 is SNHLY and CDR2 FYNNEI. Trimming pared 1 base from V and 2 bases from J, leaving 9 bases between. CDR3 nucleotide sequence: TGTGCCAGCAGTGAAGAGGGGCTTGCCTACGAGCAGTACTTC. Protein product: CASSEEGLAYEQYF. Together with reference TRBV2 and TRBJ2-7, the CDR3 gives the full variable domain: EPEVTQTPSHQVTQMGQEVILRCVPISNHLYFYWYRQILGQKVEFLVSFYNNEISEKSEIFDDQFSVERPDGSNFTLKIRSTKLEDSAMYFCASSEEGLAYEQYFGPGTRLTVT.

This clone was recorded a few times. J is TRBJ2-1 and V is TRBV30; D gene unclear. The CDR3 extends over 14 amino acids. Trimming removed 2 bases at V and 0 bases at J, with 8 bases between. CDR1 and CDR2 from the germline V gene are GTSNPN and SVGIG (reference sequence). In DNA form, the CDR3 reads TGTGCCTGGAGTCACTTCCCCTCCTACAATGAGCAGTTCTTC. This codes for CAWSHFPSYNEQFF.

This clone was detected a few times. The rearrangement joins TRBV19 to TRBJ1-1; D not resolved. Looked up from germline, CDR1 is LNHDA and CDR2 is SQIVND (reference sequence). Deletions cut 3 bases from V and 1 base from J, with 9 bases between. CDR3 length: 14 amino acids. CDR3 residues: CASSMTSANTEAFF. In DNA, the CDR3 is TGTGCCAGTAGTATGACTTCGGCGAACACTGAAGCTTTCTTT.